This entry describes one T cell receptor (beta chain). Original methodology: Estimates of nucleated cell counts were drawn from the amplification of reference gene primers. TCRdb keeps only in-frame clones here, not all; method: immunoSEQ multiplex PCR. V and J calls plus clone size are reproduced from that table; the DNA served to infer D and trimming. The sample lists approximately 110,000 clones; 69% were seen once. CDR1 is MDHEN and CDR2 is SYDVKM in the germline V gene. The V end was cut by 8 bases, the J end by 7 bases, with 12 bases between. The CDR3 is 11 residues long. The sample belongs to a study of blood T cell repertoires in COVID-19. The wider study: COVID-19 samples collected from the United States, Italy and Spain covered acute and convalescent phases. In each case, the material was cDNA or gDNA derived from T cells, B-cell-depleted T cells, or PBMCs.

Sequencing was performed on peripheral blood. The origin of this receptor is a man older than 75 with acute or convalescent COVID-19. The J gene is TRBJ2-7, the V gene TRBV28; D gene unclear. For the CDR3, the DNA is TGTGCCAGCGCCCACAGTTGGGAGCAGTACTTC. Protein: CASAHSWEQYF.